Listed below are T cell receptor beta chains from one sample, sequenced in a study of blood T cell repertoires in COVID-19. Sequenced by immunoSEQ multiplex PCR; TCRdb stores in-frame clones only, minus some. The sample carries tens of thousands of clones, 70% to 85% recorded once. Sequenced sample: peripheral blood. These receptors came from a human donor in a cohort sampled during active COVID-19. Each CDR3 is given with its conserved first and last residue. A D gene is named only where the DNA matches it firmly.

j_call d_call v_call cdr3_length cdr3_aa cdr3_nt
TRBJ2-5 TRBD2 TRBV6-1 15 CASSDRGGPGETQYF TGTGCCAGCAGTGACCGGGGGGGCCCGGGAGAGACCCAGTACTTC
TRBJ1-4 - TRBV5-1 14 CASSLPQTDEKLFF TGCGCCAGCAGCTTGCCGCAAACAGACGAAAAACTGTTTTTT
TRBJ2-3 TRBD1 TRBV10-1 15 CASSESTGGTDTQYF TGCGCCAGCAGTGAGTCTACAGGGGGCACAGATACGCAGTATTTT
TRBJ1-6 - TRBV5-5 15 CASSLVGGPNSPLHF TGTGCCAGCAGCTTGGTGGGGGGGCCGAATTCACCCCTCCACTTT
TRBJ2-2 TRBD2 TRBV7-8 18 CASRWFRRGGTNTGELFF TGTGCCAGCAGGTGGTTTCGGCGGGGGGGCACGAACACCGGGGAGCTGTTTTTT
TRBJ2-5 TRBD2 TRBV9 15 CASSVAGGGRETQYF TGTGCCAGCAGCGTAGCTGGCGGGGGACGAGAGACCCAGTACTTC
TRBJ2-7 TRBD2 TRBV2 20 CASSEGVGASGSYRSYEQYF TGTGCCAGCAGTGAAGGTGTCGGGGCTAGCGGGAGTTATCGGTCCTACGAGCAGTACTTC
TRBJ1-1 - TRBV12-3/TRBV12-4 11 CASSLQSEAFF TGTGCCAGCAGTTTGCAGTCTGAAGCTTTCTTT
TRBJ2-1 TRBD2 TRBV5-1 16 CASSLTSGGVYNEQFF TGCGCCAGCAGCCTGACTAGCGGGGGGGTTTACAATGAGCAGTTCTTC
TRBJ2-1 TRBD2 TRBV12-5 16 CASGFLSSGGYNEQFF TGTGCTAGTGGTTTTCTCTCTAGCGGGGGGTACAATGAGCAGTTCTTC
TRBJ1-2 TRBD1 TRBV7-2 15 CASSYRTGANYGYTF TGTGCCAGCAGCTACCGGACAGGGGCAAACTATGGCTACACCTTC